What follows are 17 T cell receptor beta chains derived from one specimen sequenced in a study of cytomegalovirus exposure and HLA in healthy donors. Researchers ran the PCR with 60 Vbeta and 13 Jbeta primers. Produced via immunoSEQ multiplex PCR; TCRdb's table is partial and in-frame only. The table shows about 71,000 clones, with 60% to 70% occurring only once. Material for sequencing was PBMCs. All receptors derive from a man aged 35 to 55 in good health and CMV-seropositive.

CDR3 sequence reads: CASRTGSMNTEAFF. CDR3 DNA sequence: TGTGCCAGCAGGACGGGATCTATGAACACTGAAGCTTTCTTT. V usage is TRBV2 and J usage is TRBJ1-1; unclear D gene. CDR3 length: 14 amino acids. V lost 6 bases and J lost 0, with 11 bases in between. Germline CDR1 SNHLY, CDR2 FYNNEI.

This clone was counted many times. This chain links TRBV10-3 with TRBJ1-4, with 7 bases identical to TRBD1. CDR1 and CDR2 (germline): ENHRY, SYGVKD. Trimming at V came to 3 bases and at J to 7 bases, leaving 8 bases not matched to a gene. The CDR3 sequence is 15 residues long. The CDR3, as DNA: TGTGCCATCAGTGATGTGTCAGGGGGAGGTGAAAAACTGTTTTTT. Residues: CAISDVSGGGEKLFF.

The J gene is TRBJ2-5, the V gene TRBV5-6; 9 bases align to TRBD2. The germline gives CDR1 SGHDT, CDR2 YYEEEE. The ends lost 0 bases at V and 4 bases at J; junction bases unmatched: 4. The CDR3 is 15 residues long. Here the CDR3 reads CASSLVSGRRETQYF. CDR3 nucleotides: TGTGCCAGCAGCTTGGTGAGCGGGAGGCGAGAGACCCAGTACTTC.

The V gene is TRBV28, the J gene TRBJ2-5; TRBD2 agrees at 7 bases. Gene TRBJ2-7 matches the end of the DNA better, so the J call may be wrong. The germline gives CDR1 MDHEN, CDR2 SYDVKM. The CDR3 sequence is 15 residues long. DNA of the CDR3: TGTGCCAGCCTAACCGGACTAGATTCGACCTACGAGCAGTACTTC. This codes for CASLTGLDSTYEQYF.

This chain uses TRBV4-2 with TRBJ1-5; perhaps TRBD1 as D (6 bases). The CDR3 runs to 16 residues. V shed 1 base and J shed 6 bases, with 16 bases lying between them. Germline V gene sequence: CDR1 LGHNA, CDR2 YNFKEQ. CDR3 DNA: TGTGCCAGCAGCCAAGGAGTACCAGGGGAAGGTCAGCCCCAGCATTTT. This codes for CASSQGVPGEGQPQHF.

This chain connects TRBV6-6 to TRBJ2-7, with 8 bases lining up with TRBD2. CDR1 is MNHNY and CDR2 is SVGAGI in the germline V gene (reference sequence). There are 15 residues in the CDR3. Trimming cost V 4 bases and J 1 base; bases outside gene matches: 6. The chain's CDR3 is CASSWKTSVSYEQYF. CDR3 in DNA: TGTGCCAGCAGTTGGAAGACTAGCGTTTCCTACGAGCAGTACTTC.

The chain has TRBV5-1 and TRBJ2-7; the D is unclear. The CDR3 is 14 residues long. The germline CDR1 and CDR2 sequences are SGHRS and YFSETQ. The V end was cut by 0 bases, the J end by 4 bases, with 11 bases between. CDR3 sequence: CASSLGLAEYEQYF. For the CDR3, the DNA is TGCGCCAGCAGCTTGGGCTTGGCAGAATACGAGCAGTACTTC.

CDR3 region: CATLVLGRYTDTQYF. Written as DNA, the CDR3 is TGTGCCACCCTAGTTTTGGGGAGGTACACAGATACGCAGTATTTT. This rearrangement joins TRBV27 to TRBJ2-3, with TRBD2 as a possible D gene (6 bases). The CDR3 runs to 15 residues. Trimming left V 10 bases short and J 2 bases short, with 19 bases between. Germline values: CDR1 MNHEY, CDR2 SMNVEV (reference sequence).

The sample holds a few counts of this clone. The J gene is TRBJ1-3, the V gene TRBV4-2; no definite D call. Trimming pared 8 bases from V and 0 bases from J, leaving 14 bases between. The CDR3 contains 15 residues. The germline V gene has CDR1 LGHNA and CDR2 YNFKEQ. The CDR3: CASGEWGSSGNTIYF. CDR3 coding DNA: TGTGCCAGCGGGGAGTGGGGATCCTCTGGAAACACCATATATTTT.

The chain is built from TRBV28 and TRBJ2-3; 7 bases line up with TRBD1. The germline V gene has CDR1 MDHEN and CDR2 SYDVKM. Unmatched junction bases numbered 4, after V lost 9 bases and J lost 4 bases. This CDR3 is 12 amino acids long. In DNA form, the CDR3 reads TGTGCCAGTAAGACAGGGTCAGATACGCAGTATTTT. It yields the protein CASKTGSDTQYF.

The chain is built from TRBV30 and TRBJ2-7, with TRBD1 as a possible D gene (5 bases). The germline V gene encodes CDR1 GTSNPN and CDR2 SVGIG (reference sequence). With 2 bases removed from V and 6 bases from J, the gap between germline ends came to 14 bases. This CDR3 contains 13 residues. CDR3 sequence reads: CAWSQGLKGEQYF. CDR3 nucleotides: TGTGCCTGGAGTCAGGGTCTAAAGGGCGAGCAGTACTTC.

This chain uses TRBV28 with TRBJ2-7; the D gene is possibly TRBD2 (6 bases). V dropped 6 bases and J dropped 4 bases, with 19 bases sitting between them. The CDR3 contains 15 residues. Germline lookup yields CDR1 MDHEN and CDR2 SYDVKM. The CDR3: CASSPAGGGWYEQYF. The DNA of the CDR3 is TGTGCCAGCAGCCCCGCCGGTGGGGGGTGGTACGAGCAGTACTTC.

The J gene is TRBJ2-2, the V gene TRBV30; the match to TRBD1 covers 9 bases. V gave up 0 bases and J gave up 6 bases; unmatched junction bases: 5. The CDR3 covers 15 residues. CDR1 is GTSNPN and CDR2 is SVGIG in the germline V gene (reference sequence). The CDR3: CAWSVSGTGSGELFF. CDR3 nucleotides: TGTGCCTGGAGTGTTTCGGGGACAGGGTCCGGGGAGCTGTTTTTT.

V is TRBV4-1 and J is TRBJ2-5, with 10 bases matching TRBD2. Germline V gene data show CDR1 as MGHRA and CDR2 as YSYEKL. The CDR3 loop spans 17 amino acids. J gave up 5 bases and V 0 bases, and 9 bases lay outside the gene matches. Here the CDR3 DNA reads TGCGCCAGCAGCCAAGATGGAAGCGGGGGGGCCGAGGAGACCCAGTACTTC. This codes for CASSQDGSGGAEETQYF.

This chain links TRBV28 with TRBJ2-1, with D maybe TRBD2 (7 bases). The CDR3 totals 16 residues. V shed 4 bases and J shed 2 bases, with 15 bases lying between them. CDR1 MDHEN and CDR2 SYDVKM come from the germline V gene. The chain's CDR3 is CASSSLGGETYNEQFF. CDR3 bases: TGTGCCAGCAGTTCCCTAGGGGGGGAGACCTACAATGAGCAGTTCTTC.

The gene calls are TRBV5-1 and TRBJ2-7; D possibly corresponds to TRBD1 (5 bases). V dropped 5 bases and J dropped 5 bases, with 23 bases sitting between them. The CDR3 spans 16 residues. Germline V gives CDR1 SGHRS, CDR2 YFSETQ. CDR3 bases: TGCGCCAGCAGTGGGATTTCAGCAAGGGGCCTCGACGAGCAGTACTTC. It specifies CASSGISARGLDEQYF.

The chain uses TRBV6-1 and TRBJ2-7, with 7 bases identical to TRBD1. V lost 5 bases, J lost 3 bases, and 4 bases stayed unmatched. CDR1 and CDR2 (germline): MNHNS, SASEGT. The CDR3 length is 13 residues. The DNA for the CDR3 is TGTGCCAGCAGTCCGGGACAGAGCTACGAGCAGTACTTC. Translation gives CASSPGQSYEQYF.